This T cell receptor (beta chain) was sequenced during a study of spatial heterogeneity in lung cancer. This clonotype came up many times. Its antigen remains unknown. Study results and limitations: Intratumoral expanded alpha and beta TCR counts were found to track tumor mutation counts.

From the 5' RACE reads, TCRdb called clonotypes with MiXCR, one entry per CDR3 protein. The data hold around 9,000 distinct CDR3 sequences, with 5% to 6.5% observed a single time. The time point is: sample taken at primary tumor resection. This receptor was identified in a male donor with early-stage non-small cell lung cancer. Sequencing was performed on lung tumor tissue, taken at surgery.

The CDR3 protein is CASSGQGATEAFF. In DNA form, the CDR3 reads TGTGCCAGCTCTGGACAGGGGGCCACTGAAGCTTTCTTT. The chain recombines TRBV18 with TRBJ1-1; 11 bases agree with TRBD1. The length of the CDR3 is 13 residues. V shed 6 bases, J shed 4 bases, and the junction held 1 base outside the gene matches. The V gene's germline CDR1 is KGHSH and CDR2 LQKENI.